This T cell receptor (beta chain) is from a study of CD8 T cells in ankylosing spondylitis. This clonotype was seen ten or more times. Its antigen is unknown. Whole-study results and caveats: What seemed typical of ankylosing spondylitis blood was a TCR beta motif built from several highly homologous variants. Clones tied to disease were said to be significantly enriched in matched ankylosing spondylitis synovial fluid. Prior literature has documented some motif variants in synovial fluid and blood from reactive arthritis.

5'-RACE, quantitative and with molecular barcodes, yielded the TCR beta libraries. TCRdb fed the 5' RACE reads into MiXCR, producing one record per CDR3 protein. The sample holds some 200,000 distinct CDR3 sequences, around a quarter seen once. Germline V CDR1 and CDR2: SGHRS, YFSETQ. The V and J ends lost 3 bases and 1 base, in that order; junction bases with no gene match: 2. The CDR3 has 14 amino acids. Sequencing was carried out using blood, either unsorted or a sorted T cell fraction (not recorded which). V usage is TRBV5-1 and J usage is TRBJ2-3, with 7 bases lining up with TRBD1. The receptor comes from a male donor with ankylosing spondylitis or in good health (not recorded which). CDR3 in amino acids: CASSSQGRTDTQYF. The CDR3 DNA reads TGCGCCAGCAGCTCACAGGGGCGCACAGATACGCAGTATTTT.